A selection of T cell receptor beta chains follows, all from one sample in a study of blood T cells in healthy people across ages. MiXCR, applied by TCRdb to the 5' RACE reads, yields one record per CDR3 protein. The profile shows hundreds of thousands of distinct CDR3 sequences, around 48% of them singletons. The sample was blood. The source of these receptors is a woman aged 60-75 years in good health. CDR3s include the opening cysteine and the closing phenylalanine or tryptophan. D genes are given only for firm matches. Where a row states a size, it is once, few, many or the class of an expanded clone; other rows omit it.

clone size,V gene,J gene,D gene,CDR3 DNA,CDR3 protein
NA,TRBV6-2/TRBV6-3,TRBJ1-1,NA,TGTGCCAGCAGTTACTCGTCCAGGGGGAACACTGAAGCTTTCTTT,CASSYSSRGNTEAFF
few,TRBV29-1,TRBJ2-1,NA,TGCAGCGTTGCACGGAGCCTGTCGGGGAGCTCCTACAATGAGCAGTTCTTC,CSVARSLSGSSYNEQFF
NA,TRBV9,TRBJ2-5,TRBD2,TGTGCCAGCAGCGCCGGACTAGCGGGGGCCAAAGTGAATGAGCAGTACTTC,CASSAGLAGAKVNEQYF
NA,TRBV12-3/TRBV12-4,TRBJ2-6,NA,TGTGCCAACAGGCATAACTCTGGGGCCAACGTCCTGACTTTC,CANRHNSGANVLTF
NA,TRBV18,TRBJ1-1,TRBD1,TGTGCCAGCTCAACCGGGACAGGGCCCACTGAAGCTTTCTTT,CASSTGTGPTEAFF
few,TRBV4-2,TRBJ2-7,TRBD2,TGTGCCAGCAGCCAAGATCAAGCGGGAGGGAGCTACGAGCAGTACTTC,CASSQDQAGGSYEQYF
few,TRBV4-1,TRBJ2-1,TRBD2,TGCGCCAGCAGCCAGAGTCCGGGACTAGCCACTCGTTCCCTGGTTAATGAGCAGTTCTTC,CASSQSPGLATRSLVNEQFF
NA,TRBV6-2/TRBV6-3,TRBJ2-1,TRBD2,TGTGCCAGCAGTTACTCGGTGTCCAGCGGGGGATACAATGAGCAGTTCTTC,CASSYSVSSGGYNEQFF
NA,TRBV7-9,TRBJ1-4,NA,TGTGCCAGCAGCTTCCCTAATGAAAAACTGTTTTTT,CASSFPNEKLFF
NA,TRBV21-1,TRBJ2-5,NA,TGTGCCAGCAGCAAAGTGCAAGGGGGCGAGGGCCAAGAGACCCAGTACTTC,CASSKVQGGEGQETQYF
few,TRBV6-2/TRBV6-3,TRBJ2-1,TRBD2,TGTGCCAGCAGTCCCTCCAGCGGGAGGTCGTCCTACAATGAGCAGTTCTTC,CASSPSSGRSSYNEQFF
NA,TRBV7-3,TRBJ2-1,TRBD2,TGTGCCAGCAGCGGCACGGCCCGGGGGGATGAGCAGTTCTTC,CASSGTARGDEQFF
once,TRBV5-1,TRBJ2-5,TRBD1,TGCGCCAGCGGTCCGGGACAGCACCAAGAGACCCAGTACTTC,CASGPGQHQETQYF
few,TRBV20-1,TRBJ2-1,NA,TGCAGTGCTCCGGACGCAGGTTCAGTCAATGAGCAGTTCTTC,CSAPDAGSVNEQFF
NA,TRBV7-8,TRBJ2-4,NA,TGTGCCAGCAACCCCAGCGGCCCAGGGGACATTCAGTACTTC,CASNPSGPGDIQYF
NA,TRBV7-2,TRBJ2-3,TRBD2,TGTGCCAGCAGCTTAGTCAAGAGCGGGAGGGCCAGGAATACGCAGTATTTT,CASSLVKSGRARNTQYF
few,TRBV6-6,TRBJ2-1,TRBD2,TGTGCCAGCAGTTTAGCCGGGACTAGCGGCAACAATGAGCAGTTCTTC,CASSLAGTSGNNEQFF
NA,TRBV20-1,TRBJ2-2,NA,TGCAGTGCCTCTCGAGGCTTGAACACCGGGGAGCTGTTTTTT,CSASRGLNTGELFF
NA,TRBV20-1,TRBJ1-1,TRBD1,TGCAGTGCCGCAGGGGGAGGAACTGAAGCTTTCTTT,CSAAGGGTEAFF
NA,TRBV11-2,TRBJ2-5,NA,TGTGCCAGCAGCTCGGAACCAGGGTTATCGGAGACCCAGTACTTC,CASSSEPGLSETQYF
NA,TRBV9,TRBJ2-4,NA,TGTGCCAGCAGCGTAGGGGGGGGACAGTCCGCGCAGTACTTC,CASSVGGGQSAQYF
NA,TRBV6-2/TRBV6-3,TRBJ1-2,NA,TGTGCCAGCAGTTACGACAGCTACGGTGGCTACACCTTC,CASSYDSYGGYTF
NA,TRBV4-3,TRBJ2-3,TRBD2,TGCGCCAGCAGCCACGACTGGGCAGCGGGGGACACAGATACGCAGTATTTT,CASSHDWAAGDTDTQYF
NA,TRBV20-1,TRBJ2-3,NA,TGCAGTGCCGTTGAGCCGGGACGAAAAAGCACAGATACGCAGTATTTT,CSAVEPGRKSTDTQYF
NA,TRBV29-1,TRBJ1-2,NA,TGCAGCGTTGAGGCCCCGGATCGCTATGGCTACACCTTC,CSVEAPDRYGYTF
NA,TRBV5-6,TRBJ2-7,TRBD2,TGTGCCAGCAGCTTGCGGGGGGAGATACGGGAGCAGTACTTC,CASSLRGEIREQYF
many,TRBV25-1,TRBJ2-7,NA,TGTGCCAGCGGGGGATCCGGGACCGAGCAGTACTTC,CASGGSGTEQYF
many,TRBV5-1,TRBJ2-5,NA,TGCGCCAGCTCCCGGGCCGCAGAAGAGACCCAGTACTTC,CASSRAAEETQYF
few,TRBV2,TRBJ1-1,NA,TGTGCCAGCAGGTATCAAACTGAAGCTTTCTTT,CASRYQTEAFF
few,TRBV5-1,TRBJ2-5,TRBD1,TGCGCCAGCAGCTTGGAGAATTCAGGGGGCACTGAGCAGTACTTC,CASSLENSGGTEQYF
NA,TRBV29-1,TRBJ2-4,TRBD2,TGCAGCGTAGGGGAGGGCCAGGACATTCAGTACTTC,CSVGEGQDIQYF
NA,TRBV5-1,TRBJ2-7,TRBD2,TGCGCCAGCAGCTGGGCTAGCGGGAGCTCCTACGAGCAGTACTTC,CASSWASGSSYEQYF
few,TRBV7-2,TRBJ2-3,NA,TGTGCCAGCAGCTTAGGGGCTAGCGTGAAAGATACGCAGTATTTT,CASSLGASVKDTQYF
NA,TRBV7-2,TRBJ2-2,NA,TGTGCCAGCAGCACTTGGTTCAACACCGGGGAGCTGTTTTTT,CASSTWFNTGELFF
NA,TRBV4-3,TRBJ2-5,NA,TGCGCCAGCAGCCAAGGTTACAGCCAAGAGACCCAGTACTTC,CASSQGYSQETQYF
few,TRBV20-1,TRBJ2-1,TRBD2,TGCAGTGCTAGAGATCAAAGGGCCTGGGACTACTACAATGAGCAGTTCTTC,CSARDQRAWDYYNEQFF
NA,TRBV28,TRBJ2-1,TRBD2,TGTGCCAGCATCCCTAGCGGAGCCTACAGCTCCTACAATGGGCAGTTCTTC,CASIPSGAYSSYNGQFF
few,TRBV9,TRBJ2-7,TRBD1,TGTGCCAGCAGCGCGAGCCCGGGACAGGGATACTACGAGCAGTACTTC,CASSASPGQGYYEQYF
once,TRBV30,TRBJ2-1,NA,TGTGCCTTAACCCCAGGGGGCCCGGGGGGAGGTGAGCAGTTCTTC,CALTPGGPGGGEQFF
NA,TRBV5-1,TRBJ2-7,TRBD1,TGCGCCAGCAGCGCGGGACAGGGGTTCCACGAGCAGTACTTC,CASSAGQGFHEQYF
NA,TRBV2,TRBJ2-5,TRBD1,TGTGCCAGCGGACCCCCGGGACAGGGCGAGACCCAGTACTTC,CASGPPGQGETQYF
NA,TRBV7-9,TRBJ2-5,NA,TGTGCCACCGAGACAGGCCCCAATGAGCAGTACTTC,CATETGPNEQYF
NA,TRBV5-5,TRBJ2-1,TRBD2,TGTGCCAGCAGCTTGGTATTGGGTCTAGCGGGAGGGAGAAGATACTACAATGAGCAGTTCTTC,CASSLVLGLAGGRRYYNEQFF
NA,TRBV11-2,TRBJ2-3,NA,TGTGCCAGCAGCTTTACGGGAAAAGATACGCAGTATTTT,CASSFTGKDTQYF
NA,TRBV2,TRBJ1-1,NA,TGTGCCAGCACGCGGCGGCCTAACACTGAAGCTTTCTTT,CASTRRPNTEAFF
few,TRBV28,TRBJ2-7,TRBD1,TGTGCCAGCACCCTTCCCGGGACAGGGGAGGACGAGCAGTACTTC,CASTLPGTGEDEQYF
few,TRBV6-2/TRBV6-3,TRBJ2-3,NA,TGTGCCAGCAGTTACGGACACAACACAGATACGCAGTATTTT,CASSYGHNTDTQYF
NA,TRBV15,TRBJ2-7,NA,TGTGCCACCAGCCTTGTTGAAGCCTACGAGCAGTACTTC,CATSLVEAYEQYF
few,TRBV11-2,TRBJ2-3,NA,TGTGCCAGCAGCTCCGGCGCGAGCCTCACAGATACGCAGTATTTT,CASSSGASLTDTQYF
NA,TRBV20-1,TRBJ2-3,NA,TGCAGTGCTAGAGTCTTTGACGGACCTGGGGATACGCAGTATTTT,CSARVFDGPGDTQYF
NA,TRBV3-1,TRBJ2-3,TRBD2,TGTGCCGCTGGGCTAGCGGGAGTCCCAGATACGCAGTATTTT,CAAGLAGVPDTQYF
NA,TRBV20-1,TRBJ2-4,NA,TGCAGTGCTAGAGAAAGGGGGAGCGGAGGCATTCAGTACTTC,CSARERGSGGIQYF
few,TRBV25-1,TRBJ2-5,TRBD2,TGTGCCAGCAGCCCCGGAAGGGCGGGAGTTCGGGAGACCCAGTACTTC,CASSPGRAGVRETQYF
NA,TRBV29-1,TRBJ1-1,NA,TGCAGCGTGGTCGGGGGGGGGATACGGAACACTGAAGCTTTCTTT,CSVVGGGIRNTEAFF
NA,TRBV29-1,TRBJ2-1,TRBD1,TGCAGCGTGGTGACAGGGACCTCGCTGAGGGATGAGCAGTTCTTC,CSVVTGTSLRDEQFF
few,TRBV29-1,TRBJ2-7,NA,TGCAGCGTTGAAGTAAGGGCCTACGAGCAGTACTTC,CSVEVRAYEQYF
NA,TRBV7-2,TRBJ1-2,NA,TGTGCCAGCAGCTTAGATGCAGCCGGCTACACCTTC,CASSLDAAGYTF
few,TRBV2,TRBJ2-5,NA,TGTGCCAGCAGTGGGGGGGGGCCCCAAGGAGAGACCCAGTACTTC,CASSGGGPQGETQYF
few,TRBV4-2,TRBJ1-4,NA,TGTGCCAGCAGCCTAGGGAACAAAAAGCTTAATGAAAAACTGTTTTTT,CASSLGNKKLNEKLFF
NA,TRBV6-4,TRBJ2-2,NA,TGTGCCAGCAGTGACTCGATCGGTGGCGGGGAGCTGTTTTTT,CASSDSIGGGELFF